The T cell receptor beta chain described here comes from a study of cytomegalovirus exposure and HLA in healthy donors. The study's findings and limits: Usually a TCR sequence was rare, but some public TCRs were found in many donors.

This clone was observed a single time. Antigen specificity is unknown. CDR1 SGHVS and CDR2 FNYEAQ come from the germline V gene. V was pared by 4 bases and J by 6 bases, with 18 bases between. This CDR3 has 15 residues. Amplification used 60 Vbeta primers and 13 Jbeta primers. The data were produced by immunoSEQ multiplex PCR, yet TCRdb's version contains in-frame clones alone and is incomplete. The profile shows 200,000 to 300,000 clones, roughly 82% of them singletons. This receptor was identified in a woman aged 40 to 50 in good health and CMV-seropositive. The sequenced sample was PBMCs. This chain connects TRBV7-6 to TRBJ1-1, with D perhaps TRBD1 (5 bases). Written as DNA, the CDR3 is TGTGCCAGCAGCTATCCCTCCGGGGGAGGCGCTGAAGCTTTCTTT. This sequence encodes CASSYPSGGGAEAFF.